Detailed here is one T cell receptor (beta chain). What this receptor recognizes is not known. The record has no base qualities; no much larger clone is one base away. This sample is drawn from a study of control samples from healthy donors and cancer patients (dated by TCRdb to about 2020). In the germline V gene (reference sequence), CDR1 corresponds to SEHNR and CDR2 to FQNEAQ. Including the terminal cysteine and phenylalanine, the CDR3 comprises 14 residues. The only DNA kept is the CDR3, 42 bases in frame from the first base. V and J are truncated by 5 bases and 0 bases respectively, leaving an intervening sequence of 8 bases. Library construction relied on the immunoSEQ multiplex PCR assay. In its TCRdb copy, this immuneACCESS table keeps in-frame sequences only and misses some clones. Where compared with another copy, unresolved V genes explain less than half of these, and the others have no known cause. The sample yields over 90,000 clones; about 92% were counted once. The top ten constitute less than 2.5% of the sample.

Here the chain combines TRBV7-9 and TRBJ1-3; there is no confident call for the D gene. The source is a woman aged 18-29 years in good health. Input material: blood. The nucleotide sequence reads TGTGCCAGCAGCCCCAGCTCCTCTGGAAACACCATATATTTT. It encodes CASSPSSSGNTIYF.